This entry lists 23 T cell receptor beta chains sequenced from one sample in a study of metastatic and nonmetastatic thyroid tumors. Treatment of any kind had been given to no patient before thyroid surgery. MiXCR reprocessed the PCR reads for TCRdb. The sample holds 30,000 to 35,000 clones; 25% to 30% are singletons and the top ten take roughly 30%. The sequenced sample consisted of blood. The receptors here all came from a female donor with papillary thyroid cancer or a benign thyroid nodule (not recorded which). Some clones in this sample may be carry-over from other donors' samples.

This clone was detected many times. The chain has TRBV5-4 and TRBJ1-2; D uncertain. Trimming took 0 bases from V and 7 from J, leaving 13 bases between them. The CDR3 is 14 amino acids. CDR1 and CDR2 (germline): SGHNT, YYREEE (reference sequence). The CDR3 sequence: CASSLASGKGGYTF. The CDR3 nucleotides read TGTGCCAGCAGCTTGGCCTCGGGGAAGGGTGGCTACACCTTC.

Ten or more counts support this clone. The CDR3 DNA sequence: TGCAGTGCTAGTGGTCGAGGGAACACAGATACGCAGTATTTT. As protein: CSASGRGNTDTQYF. V and J are TRBV20-1 and TRBJ2-3; D is possibly TRBD2 (5 bases). In germline, CDR1 is DFQATT, CDR2 SNEGSKA (reference sequence). The length of the CDR3 is 14 residues. V lost 3 bases and J lost 2, with 12 bases in between.

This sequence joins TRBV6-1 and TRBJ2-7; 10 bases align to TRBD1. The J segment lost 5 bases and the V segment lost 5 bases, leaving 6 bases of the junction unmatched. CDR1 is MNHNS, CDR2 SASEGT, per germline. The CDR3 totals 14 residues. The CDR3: CASSPGTGEDEQYF. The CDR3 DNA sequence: TGTGCCAGCAGTCCTGGGACAGGGGAGGACGAGCAGTACTTC.

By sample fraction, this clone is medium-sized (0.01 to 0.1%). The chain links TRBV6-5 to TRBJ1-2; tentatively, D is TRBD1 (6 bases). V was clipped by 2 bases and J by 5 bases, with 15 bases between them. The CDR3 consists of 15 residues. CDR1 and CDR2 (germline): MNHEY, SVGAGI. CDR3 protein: CASSYAQGSWYGYTF. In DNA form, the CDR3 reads TGTGCCAGCAGTTACGCACAGGGCTCCTGGTATGGCTACACCTTC.

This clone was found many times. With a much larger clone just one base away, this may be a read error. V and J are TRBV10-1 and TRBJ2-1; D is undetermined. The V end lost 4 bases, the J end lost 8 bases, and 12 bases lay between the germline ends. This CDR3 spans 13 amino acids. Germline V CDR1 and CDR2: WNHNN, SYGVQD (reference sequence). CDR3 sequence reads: CASSGGEYDEQFF. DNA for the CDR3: TGCGCCAGCAGTGGAGGTGAATACGATGAGCAGTTCTTC.

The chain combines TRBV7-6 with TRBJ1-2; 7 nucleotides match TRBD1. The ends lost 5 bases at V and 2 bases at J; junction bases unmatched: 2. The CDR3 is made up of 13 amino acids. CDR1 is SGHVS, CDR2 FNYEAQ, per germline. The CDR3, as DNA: TGTGCCAGCAGCGAGGGACAGAACTATGGCTACACCTTC. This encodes CASSEGQNYGYTF. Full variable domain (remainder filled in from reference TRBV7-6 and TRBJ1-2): GAGVSQSPRYKVTKRGQDVALRCDPISGHVSLYWYRQALGQGPEFLTYFNYEAQQDKSGLPNDRFSAERPEGSISTLTIQRTEQRDSAMYRCASSEGQNYGYTFGSGTRLTVV.

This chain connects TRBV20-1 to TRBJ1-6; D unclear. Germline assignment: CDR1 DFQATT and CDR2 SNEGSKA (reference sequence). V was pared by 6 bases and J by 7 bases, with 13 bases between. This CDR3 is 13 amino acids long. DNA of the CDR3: TGCAGTGCCAAACAGCCTGGGAATTCACCCCTCCACTTT. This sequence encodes CSAKQPGNSPLHF.

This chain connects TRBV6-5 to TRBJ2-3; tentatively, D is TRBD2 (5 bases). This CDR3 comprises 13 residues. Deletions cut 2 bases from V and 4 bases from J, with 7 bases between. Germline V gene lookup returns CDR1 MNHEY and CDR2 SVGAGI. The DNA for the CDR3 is TGTGCCAGCAGTTACGCGAGGGCAGATACGCAGTATTTT. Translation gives CASSYARADTQYF.

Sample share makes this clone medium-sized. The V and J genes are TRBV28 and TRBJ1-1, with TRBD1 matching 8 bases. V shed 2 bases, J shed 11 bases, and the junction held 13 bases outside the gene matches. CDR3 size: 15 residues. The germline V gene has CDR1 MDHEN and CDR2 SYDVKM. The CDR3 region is CASSLTGGQPLMAFF. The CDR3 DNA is TGTGCCAGCAGTTTAACAGGGGGACAGCCTTTGATGGCTTTCTTT.

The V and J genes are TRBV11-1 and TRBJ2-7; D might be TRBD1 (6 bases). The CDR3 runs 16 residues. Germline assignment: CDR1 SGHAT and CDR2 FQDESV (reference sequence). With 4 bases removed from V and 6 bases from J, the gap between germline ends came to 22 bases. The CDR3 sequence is CASSSPPGERVPEQYF. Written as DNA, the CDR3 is TGTGCCAGCAGCTCCCCTCCAGGGGAACGTGTCCCCGAGCAGTACTTC. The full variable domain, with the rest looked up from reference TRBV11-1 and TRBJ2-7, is EAEVAQSPRYKITEKSQAVAFWCDPISGHATLYWYRQILGQGPELLVQFQDESVVDDSQLPKDRFSAERLKGVDSTLKIQPAELGDSAMYLCASSSPPGERVPEQYFGPGTRLTVT.

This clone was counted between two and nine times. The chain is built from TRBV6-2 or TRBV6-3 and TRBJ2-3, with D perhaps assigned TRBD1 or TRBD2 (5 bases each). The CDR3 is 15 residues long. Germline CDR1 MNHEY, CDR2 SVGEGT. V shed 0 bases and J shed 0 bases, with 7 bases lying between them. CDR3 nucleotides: TGTGCCAGCAGTTACTCGGGGGTCAGCACAGATACGCAGTATTTT. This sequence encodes CASSYSGVSTDTQYF.

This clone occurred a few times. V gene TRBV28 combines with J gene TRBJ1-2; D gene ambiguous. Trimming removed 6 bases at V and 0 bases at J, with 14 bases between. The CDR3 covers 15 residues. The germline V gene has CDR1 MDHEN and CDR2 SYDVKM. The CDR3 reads CASRREDGANYGYTF. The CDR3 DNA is TGTGCCAGCAGGCGGGAGGATGGAGCTAACTATGGCTACACCTTC.

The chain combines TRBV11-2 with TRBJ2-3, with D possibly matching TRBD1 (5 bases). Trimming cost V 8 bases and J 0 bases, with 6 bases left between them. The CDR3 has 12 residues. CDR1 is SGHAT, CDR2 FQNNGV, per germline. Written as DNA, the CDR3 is TGTGCCAGCGGACAAAGCACAGATACGCAGTATTTT. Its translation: CASGQSTDTQYF. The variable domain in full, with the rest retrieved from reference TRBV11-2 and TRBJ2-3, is EAGVAQSPRYKIIEKRQSVAFWCNPISGHATLYWYQQILGQGPKLLIQFQNNGVVDDSQLPKDRFSAERLKGVDSTLKIQPAKLEDSAVYLCASGQSTDTQYFGPGTRLTVL.

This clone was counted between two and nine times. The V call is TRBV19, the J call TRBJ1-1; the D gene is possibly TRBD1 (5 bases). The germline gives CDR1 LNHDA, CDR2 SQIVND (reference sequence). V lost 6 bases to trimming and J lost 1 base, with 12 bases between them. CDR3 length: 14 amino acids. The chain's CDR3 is CASRYRGPNTEAFF. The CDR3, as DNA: TGTGCCAGTAGGTATAGGGGCCCGAACACTGAAGCTTTCTTT.

CDR3: CASSQDNWDRVAGELFF. In DNA, the CDR3 is TGCGCCAGCAGCCAAGACAATTGGGACAGGGTAGCCGGGGAGCTGTTTTTT. The chain links TRBV4-1 to TRBJ2-2; 9 bases fit TRBD1. Germline V gene data show CDR1 as MGHRA and CDR2 as YSYEKL. This CDR3 has 17 residues. Trimming took 0 bases from V and 6 from J; bases not matched to a gene: 8.

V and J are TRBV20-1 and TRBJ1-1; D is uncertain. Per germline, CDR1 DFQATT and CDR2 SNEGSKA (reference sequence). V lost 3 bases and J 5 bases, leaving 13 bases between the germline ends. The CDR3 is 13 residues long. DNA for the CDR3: TGCAGTGCTAGTACGCCTCTGAGGACTGAAGCTTTCTTT. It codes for CSASTPLRTEAFF.

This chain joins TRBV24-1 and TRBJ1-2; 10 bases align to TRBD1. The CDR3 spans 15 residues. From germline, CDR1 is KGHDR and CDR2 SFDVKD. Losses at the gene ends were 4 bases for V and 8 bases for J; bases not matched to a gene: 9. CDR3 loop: CATSDPTGGEWGYTF. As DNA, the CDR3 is TGTGCCACCAGTGACCCGACAGGGGGCGAGTGGGGCTACACCTTC.

This CDR3 is CASRAPLAGGPSGELFF. CDR3 coding DNA: TGCGCCAGCCGAGCCCCTTTAGCGGGAGGCCCTAGCGGGGAGCTGTTTTTT. The chain recombines TRBV5-1 with TRBJ2-2, with 10 bases matching TRBD2. V lost 7 bases and J lost 7; bases outside the gene matches: 16. The germline V gene has CDR1 SGHRS and CDR2 YFSETQ. The CDR3 runs to 17 residues.

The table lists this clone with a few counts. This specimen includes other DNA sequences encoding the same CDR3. CDR3 residues: CASSFGTSGYEQYF. Written as DNA, the CDR3 is TGTGCCAGCAGTTTTGGCACTTCAGGGTACGAGCAGTACTTC. The rearrangement links TRBV27 to TRBJ2-7; TRBD1 might be the D (5 bases). V was pared by 3 bases and J by 4 bases, with 13 bases between. The CDR3 loop spans 14 amino acids. Germline V gives CDR1 MNHEY, CDR2 SMNVEV (reference sequence).

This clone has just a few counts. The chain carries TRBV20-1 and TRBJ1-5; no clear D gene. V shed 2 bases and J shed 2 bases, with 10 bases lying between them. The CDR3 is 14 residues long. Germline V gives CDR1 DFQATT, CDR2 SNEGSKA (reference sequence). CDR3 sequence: CSARNPEGNQPQHF. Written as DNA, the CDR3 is TGCAGTGCTAGAAACCCGGAGGGCAATCAGCCCCAGCATTTT.

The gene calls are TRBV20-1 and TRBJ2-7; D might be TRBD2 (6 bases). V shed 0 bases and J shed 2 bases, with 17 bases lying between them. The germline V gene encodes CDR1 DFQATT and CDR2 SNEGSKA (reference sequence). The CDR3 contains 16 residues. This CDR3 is CSARDGGKVGTYEQYF. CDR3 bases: TGCAGTGCTAGAGATGGGGGGAAGGTAGGGACCTACGAGCAGTACTTC.

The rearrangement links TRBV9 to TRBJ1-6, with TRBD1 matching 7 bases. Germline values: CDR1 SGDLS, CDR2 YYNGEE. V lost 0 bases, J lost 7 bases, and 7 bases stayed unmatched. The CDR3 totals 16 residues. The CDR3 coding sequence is TGTGCCAGCAGCGTAGGGGACAGACCCCGAAATTCACCCCTCCACTTT. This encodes CASSVGDRPRNSPLHF.

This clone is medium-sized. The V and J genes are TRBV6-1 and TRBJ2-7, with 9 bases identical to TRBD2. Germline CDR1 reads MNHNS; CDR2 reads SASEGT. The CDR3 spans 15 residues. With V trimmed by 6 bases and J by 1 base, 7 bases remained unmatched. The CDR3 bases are TGTGCCAGCAGGCAAGGACTAGCGCCATCCTACGAGCAGTACTTC. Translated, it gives CASRQGLAPSYEQYF.